This T cell receptor beta chain is drawn from a study of T cell responses to AZD1222 COVID-19 vaccine. Study-wide results and caveats: Seropositive status at baseline applied to only 5 to 7 AZD1222 recipients. All repertoire sampling was performed exclusively after the peak T cell response.

The junction had 7 bases not matched to a gene; V was cut back by 3 bases and J by 4 bases. Germline V gene lookup returns CDR1 MNHNS and CDR2 SASEGT. The CDR3 length is 15 residues. Libraries were prepared by immunoSEQ multiplex PCR; TCRdb keeps only in-frame clonotypes and omits some of them. Of about 110,000 clones listed, 70% to 90% are singletons. Points on this clone: Antigen: not known.

The source of this sequence is an adult in good health. The sample here was peripheral blood, taken on day 0 of AZD1222 vaccination. The gene calls are TRBV6-1 and TRBJ1-1; 8 nucleotides align to TRBD1. The CDR3 is CASSETRTGSTEAFF. The CDR3 DNA is TGTGCCAGCAGTGAGACCAGGACAGGGTCCACTGAAGCTTTCTTT.